Below, 16 T cell receptor beta chains from the same sample are listed, as sequenced in a study of quantifying T cell responses using KT2 cells. Study-level information: Reverse transcription used primers in the TCR alpha and beta constant regions.

The cDNA 3' end received a ligated oligonucleotide with a UMI. The first PCR ran roughly 4 cycles with an equimolar RC1.1 and RC1.2 beta primer mix. From the UMI-ligation and nested PCR reads, TCRdb called clonotypes with MiXCR, one entry per CDR3 protein. This table has tens of thousands of distinct CDR3 sequences, around 10% appearing once. The specimen sequenced was PBMCs spiked with cells of the T cell clone KT2. These TCRs come from a human donor.

This clonotype was seen only a few times. The CDR3 nucleotides read TGTGCCAGCAGCCCGGGACTAAACGGTGACACAGATACGCAGTATTTT. It codes for CASSPGLNGDTDTQYF. This chain connects TRBV5-5 to TRBJ2-3; 7 bases are a match to TRBD2. V lost 4 bases and J lost 2; bases outside the gene matches: 10. Germline-derived CDR1 and CDR2 are SGHKS and YYEKEE (reference sequence). This CDR3 contains 16 residues.

V is TRBV6-1 and J is TRBJ1-1; D ambiguous. CDR1 is MNHNS, CDR2 SASEGT, per germline. The CDR3 has 10 residues. Trimming removed 8 bases at V and 7 bases at J, with 8 bases between. Written as DNA, the CDR3 is TGTGCCAGCGGAAGAATTGAAGCTTTCTTT. Translation gives CASGRIEAFF.

This clonotype has only a few counts. V is TRBV7-9 and J is TRBJ1-4; no firm D call. From germline, CDR1 is SEHNR and CDR2 FQNEAQ (reference sequence). V shed 4 bases and J shed 5 bases, with 14 bases lying between them. CDR3 size: 15 residues. Here the CDR3 reads CASSSGGSTNEKLFF. Here the CDR3 DNA reads TGTGCCAGCAGCTCCGGAGGCTCGACAAATGAAAAACTGTTTTTT.

This chain uses TRBV7-7 with TRBJ2-7, with D possibly TRBD1 on 5 matching bases. The CDR3 has 13 amino acids. Germline V gene lookup returns CDR1 SSHAT and CDR2 FNYEAQ (reference sequence). V shed 5 bases and J shed 7 bases, with 15 bases lying between them. CDR3 in amino acids: CASSAVGDGEQYF. DNA for the CDR3: TGTGCCAGCAGCGCGGTAGGGGATGGAGAGCAGTACTTC.

The J gene is TRBJ2-1, the V gene TRBV10-2, with D possibly TRBD2 on 6 matching bases. CDR1 and CDR2 from the germline V gene are WSHSY and SAAADI. The V and J ends lost 7 bases and 6 bases respectively, with 7 bases between them. The CDR3 totals 11 residues. CDR3 nucleotide sequence: TGCGCCAGCAAGGAGGGCAATGAGCAGTTCTTC. Its translation: CASKEGNEQFF.

This clonotype was recorded a few times. This chain connects TRBV7-6 to TRBJ2-5; 7 positions agree with TRBD1. CDR3 length: 14 amino acids. Germline CDR1 is SGHVS and CDR2 is FNYEAQ. V shed 8 bases and J 2 bases; nucleotides not matched to a gene: 8. Here the CDR3 reads CASHRDRNQETQYF. The CDR3 DNA reads TGTGCCAGCCACCGGGACAGAAATCAAGAGACCCAGTACTTC. Drawing the rest from reference TRBV7-6 and TRBJ2-5, the complete variable domain is GAGVSQSPRYKVTKRGQDVALRCDPISGHVSLYWYRQALGQGPEFLTYFNYEAQQDKSGLPNDRFSAERPEGSISTLTIQRTEQRDSAMYRCASHRDRNQETQYFGPGTRLLVL.

The gene calls are TRBV25-1 and TRBJ1-6; weak D call: TRBD1 (6 bases). The CDR3 runs 15 residues. Germline V CDR1 and CDR2: MGHDK, SYGVNS. V lost 3 bases and J 6 bases, leaving 12 bases between the germline ends. The CDR3 bases are TGTGCCAGCAGTGACTCCAGGGGTTCTAATTCACCCCTCCACTTT. Translation: CASSDSRGSNSPLHF. The full variable domain, with the rest looked up from reference TRBV25-1 and TRBJ1-6, is EADIYQTPRYLVIGTGKKITLECSQTMGHDKMYWYQQDPGMELHLIHYSYGVNSTEKGDLSSESTVSRIRTEHFPLTLESARPSHTSQYLCASSDSRGSNSPLHFGNGTRLTVT.

With regard to this clonotype: A much larger clone lies one base from this, so it may be a read error. This chain links TRBV6-2 or TRBV6-3 with TRBJ2-1, with TRBD2 matching over 13 bases. Germline V lookup: CDR1 MNHEY, CDR2 SVGEGT. The J segment lost 8 bases and the V segment lost 6 bases, leaving 13 bases of the junction unmatched. The CDR3 covers 17 residues. In DNA form, the CDR3 reads TGTGCCAGCAGGTGGACTAGCGGGAGTATGGGGGGTGATGAGCAGTTCTTC. As protein: CASRWTSGSMGGDEQFF.

V and J are TRBV18 and TRBJ2-7; 9 bases map to TRBD1. V was clipped by 4 bases and J by 6 bases; unmatched bases: 7. The length of the CDR3 is 14 residues. Germline V gene sequence: CDR1 KGHSH, CDR2 LQKENI. For the CDR3, the DNA is TGTGCCAGCTCACAGGCGGGACAGGGTGTCGAGCAGTACTTC. Its protein product is CASSQAGQGVEQYF.

The chain employs TRBV7-9 and TRBJ1-3, with D perhaps matching TRBD1 (5 bases). V lost 6 bases and J lost 0, with 9 bases in between. The CDR3 length is 14 residues. Looked up from germline, CDR1 is SEHNR and CDR2 is FQNEAQ (reference sequence). The CDR3 DNA follows: TGTGCCAGCAGTCCCACAGGCTCTGGAAACACCATATATTTT. Translating gives CASSPTGSGNTIYF.

This clonotype was seen at least ten times. The chain uses TRBV11-2 and TRBJ2-3; TRBD2 aligns across 7 bases. V dropped 1 base and J dropped 6; count of bases not matched to a gene: 7. The CDR3 length is 15 residues. CDR1 and CDR2 (germline): SGHAT, FQNNGV. As DNA, the CDR3 is TGTGCCAGCAGCTTAGCGGGAGGCCGGCCCGATACGCAGTATTTT. The encoded protein is CASSLAGGRPDTQYF.

The chain is built from TRBV29-1 and TRBJ1-1; D is undetermined. There are 12 residues in the CDR3. Germline V lookup: CDR1 SQVTM, CDR2 ANQGSEA. The ends were cut back, 1 base at V and 9 bases at J, with 12 bases in the middle. The CDR3 protein is CSVEAAGVQAFF. Written as DNA, the CDR3 is TGCAGCGTTGAAGCCGCTGGGGTACAAGCTTTCTTT.

This clonotype came up many times. The chain combines TRBV18 with TRBJ2-7, with D perhaps matching TRBD2 (5 bases). The CDR3 runs to 13 residues. Germline CDR1 KGHSH, CDR2 LQKENI. V was cut by 2 bases and J by 3 bases, with 8 bases left in between. The CDR3 is CASSPGSSYEQYF. Written as DNA, the CDR3 is TGTGCCAGCTCACCAGGGAGCAGCTACGAGCAGTACTTC.

This clonotype was seen many times. V is TRBV7-3 and J is TRBJ2-1, with TRBD2 identical over 11 bases. The junction had 14 bases not matched to a gene; V was cut back by 4 bases and J by 6 bases. CDR1 is SGHTA and CDR2 is FQGTGA in the germline V gene. The CDR3 is 18 residues long. CDR3 protein: CASSSRGGIAGGSNEQFF. The CDR3 nucleotides read TGTGCCAGCAGCTCCCGGGGGGGGATAGCGGGAGGGTCCAATGAGCAGTTCTTC.

This clonotype was counted between two and nine times. The gene calls are TRBV2 and TRBJ2-1, with 15 bases fitting TRBD2. Trimming removed 4 bases from V and 5 bases from J; junction bases left unmatched: 3. Germline CDR1 SNHLY, CDR2 FYNNEI. The CDR3 is 16 amino acids. The chain's CDR3 is CASSGGLAGGNNEQFF. CDR3 nucleotides: TGTGCCAGCAGTGGCGGACTAGCGGGAGGGAACAATGAGCAGTTCTTC. Combining the CDR3 with reference TRBV2 and TRBJ2-1 gives the whole variable domain EPEVTQTPSHQVTQMGQEVILRCVPISNHLYFYWYRQILGQKVEFLVSFYNNEISEKSEIFDDQFSVERPDGSNFTLKIRSTKLEDSAMYFCASSGGLAGGNNEQFFGPGTRLTVL.

The rearrangement links TRBV20-1 to TRBJ2-6; the match to TRBD2 covers 12 bases. Trimming took 4 bases from V and 0 from J; bases not matched to a gene: 7. The germline V gene encodes CDR1 DFQATT and CDR2 SNEGSKA (reference sequence). There are 18 residues in the CDR3. The CDR3 DNA reads as TGCAGTGCTACTAAAGGACTAGCGGGATTCTCTGGGGCCAACGTCCTGACTTTC. This codes for CSATKGLAGFSGANVLTF.